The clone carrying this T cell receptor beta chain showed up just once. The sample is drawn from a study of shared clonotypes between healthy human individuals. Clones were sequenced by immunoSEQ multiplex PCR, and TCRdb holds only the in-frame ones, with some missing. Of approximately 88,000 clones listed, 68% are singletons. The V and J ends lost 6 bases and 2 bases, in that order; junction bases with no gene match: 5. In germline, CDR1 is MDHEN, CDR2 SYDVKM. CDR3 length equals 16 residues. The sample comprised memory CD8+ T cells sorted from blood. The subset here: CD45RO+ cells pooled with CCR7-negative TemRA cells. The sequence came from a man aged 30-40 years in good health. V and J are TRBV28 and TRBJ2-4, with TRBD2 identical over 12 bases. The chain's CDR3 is CASSRLAGDPKNIQYF. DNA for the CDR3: TGTGCCAGCAGCCGACTAGCGGGAGATCCCAAAAACATTCAGTACTTC.